These T cell receptor beta chains were read from a single sample in a study of T cell repertoires in cytomegalovirus infection. These receptors lack a known antigen. TCRdb called the reads again in MiXCR, with one record for every CDR3 protein. Among roughly 350,000 distinct CDR3 sequences listed, about 34% were seen once. The input for sequencing was cultured PBMCs, taken from culture after CMV antigen stimulation. The receptors stem from a human donor in good health (CMV status not recorded). Some clones in this sample may be carry-over from other donors' samples. Each CDR3 is given with its conserved first and last residue. Each record gives: D gene, clone size, J gene, V gene, CDR3 protein, CDR3 DNA. A D gene is named only where the DNA matches it firmly. Size is stated for part of the rows, as once, few or many counts, or as a class when the clone is expanded.

d_call: -
clone_size: -
j_call: TRBJ2-3
v_call: TRBV6-5
cdr3_aa: CASSYSLEDTQYF
cdr3_nt: TGTGCCAGCAGTTACTCTCTGGAAGATACGCAGTATTTT

d_call: TRBD2
clone_size: few
j_call: TRBJ2-5
v_call: TRBV11-2
cdr3_aa: CASSPAVLAGLQETQYF
cdr3_nt: TGTGCCAGCAGCCCCGCAGTCCTAGCGGGATTACAAGAGACCCAGTACTTC

d_call: -
clone_size: -
j_call: TRBJ2-3
v_call: TRBV30
cdr3_aa: CAWSDLSDTQYF
cdr3_nt: TGTGCCTGGAGTGACTTGTCAGATACGCAGTATTTT

d_call: TRBD2
clone_size: few
j_call: TRBJ2-7
v_call: TRBV7-2
cdr3_aa: CASSFLAGQTYEQYF
cdr3_nt: TGTGCCAGCAGCTTCCTAGCGGGGCAGACCTACGAGCAGTACTTC

d_call: -
clone_size: few
j_call: TRBJ2-3
v_call: TRBV4-3
cdr3_aa: CASSQGGPATDTQYF
cdr3_nt: TGCGCCAGCAGCCAGGGGGGGCCGGCAACAGATACGCAGTATTTT

d_call: TRBD2
clone_size: -
j_call: TRBJ2-1
v_call: TRBV25-1
cdr3_aa: CARGPGLAGPDSYNEQFF
cdr3_nt: TGTGCCAGGGGCCCGGGACTAGCGGGACCCGACTCCTACAATGAGCAGTTCTTC

d_call: -
clone_size: few
j_call: TRBJ1-6
v_call: TRBV9
cdr3_aa: CASSVEAEVGNSPLHF
cdr3_nt: TGTGCCAGCAGCGTAGAGGCGGAGGTCGGTAATTCACCCCTCCACTTT

d_call: -
clone_size: many
j_call: TRBJ2-1
v_call: TRBV6-2/TRBV6-3
cdr3_aa: CASSYRGDNEQFF
cdr3_nt: TGTGCCAGCAGTTACCGGGGAGACAATGAGCAGTTCTTC

d_call: -
clone_size: few
j_call: TRBJ2-1
v_call: TRBV11-2
cdr3_aa: CASSTFGRSSYNEQFF
cdr3_nt: TGTGCCAGCAGCACCTTCGGGCGAAGCTCCTACAATGAGCAGTTCTTC

d_call: TRBD2
clone_size: -
j_call: TRBJ2-1
v_call: TRBV19
cdr3_aa: CASRGGRAHNEQFF
cdr3_nt: TGTGCCAGTCGAGGCGGGAGGGCCCACAATGAGCAGTTCTTC

d_call: -
clone_size: -
j_call: TRBJ2-7
v_call: TRBV27
cdr3_aa: CASSPARLGTGDEQYF
cdr3_nt: TGTGCCAGCAGCCCTGCCCGACTAGGGACGGGCGACGAGCAGTACTTC

d_call: -
clone_size: few
j_call: TRBJ1-2
v_call: TRBV28
cdr3_aa: CASSFSGNYGYTF
cdr3_nt: TGTGCCAGCAGTTTCTCAGGGAACTATGGCTACACCTTC

d_call: TRBD2
clone_size: -
j_call: TRBJ2-5
v_call: TRBV20-1
cdr3_aa: CSVGPPGLARETQYF
cdr3_nt: TGCAGTGTTGGGCCCCCGGGACTAGCTCGAGAGACCCAGTACTTC

d_call: -
clone_size: many
j_call: TRBJ2-1
v_call: TRBV7-2
cdr3_aa: CASSLARGSEQFF
cdr3_nt: TGTGCCAGCAGCTTAGCGAGGGGCAGTGAGCAGTTCTTC

d_call: -
clone_size: once
j_call: TRBJ2-2
v_call: TRBV28
cdr3_aa: CASSRTEFANTGELFF
cdr3_nt: TGTGCCAGCAGCAGGACTGAATTCGCGAACACCGGGGAGCTGTTTTTT

d_call: -
clone_size: -
j_call: TRBJ2-2
v_call: TRBV6-8
cdr3_aa: CASSFPGELFF
cdr3_nt: TGTGCCAGCAGTTTTCCCGGGGAGCTGTTTTTT

d_call: -
clone_size: -
j_call: TRBJ2-5
v_call: TRBV4-1
cdr3_aa: CASSQAGSWTLRETQYF
cdr3_nt: TGCGCCAGCAGCCAAGCTGGTTCGTGGACCCTTCGGGAGACCCAGTACTTC

d_call: -
clone_size: -
j_call: TRBJ2-5
v_call: TRBV14
cdr3_aa: CASSQELVGAQYF
cdr3_nt: TGTGCCAGCAGCCAGGAGCTGGTCGGGGCCCAGTACTTC

d_call: -
clone_size: -
j_call: TRBJ2-3
v_call: TRBV7-6
cdr3_aa: CASSSPPETDTQYF
cdr3_nt: TGTGCCAGCAGCTCCCCCCCGGAGACAGATACGCAGTATTTT

d_call: -
clone_size: few
j_call: TRBJ2-2
v_call: TRBV25-1
cdr3_aa: CASRGSSNTGELFF
cdr3_nt: TGTGCCAGCCGCGGATCAAGTAACACCGGGGAGCTGTTTTTT

d_call: -
clone_size: many
j_call: TRBJ2-1
v_call: TRBV7-2
cdr3_aa: CASSFDMYRNEQFF
cdr3_nt: TGTGCCAGCAGCTTTGATATGTACAGGAATGAGCAGTTCTTC

d_call: TRBD1
clone_size: few
j_call: TRBJ2-3
v_call: TRBV6-1
cdr3_aa: CASSSGTVDTDTQYF
cdr3_nt: TGTGCCAGCAGTTCCGGGACAGTAGACACAGATACGCAGTATTTT

d_call: TRBD1
clone_size: many
j_call: TRBJ2-7
v_call: TRBV7-2
cdr3_aa: CASSPLRQGPAYEQYF
cdr3_nt: TGTGCCAGCAGCCCCTTGCGACAGGGGCCCGCCTACGAGCAGTACTTC

d_call: -
clone_size: -
j_call: TRBJ1-5
v_call: TRBV18
cdr3_aa: CASSPGRNQPQHF
cdr3_nt: TGTGCCAGCTCACCAGGGCGCAATCAGCCCCAGCATTTT

d_call: -
clone_size: -
j_call: TRBJ2-1
v_call: TRBV7-9
cdr3_aa: CASSPPLTRYNEQFF
cdr3_nt: TGTGCCAGCAGCCCGCCCCTGACTAGATACAATGAGCAGTTCTTC

d_call: -
clone_size: few
j_call: TRBJ2-3
v_call: TRBV4-1
cdr3_aa: CASSQDGWDTQYF
cdr3_nt: TGCGCCAGCAGCCAAGATGGATGGGATACGCAGTATTTT

d_call: -
clone_size: few
j_call: TRBJ2-5
v_call: TRBV29-1
cdr3_aa: CSARTIQETQYF
cdr3_nt: TGCAGCGCCCGAACAATTCAAGAGACCCAGTACTTC

d_call: -
clone_size: -
j_call: TRBJ1-5
v_call: TRBV5-5
cdr3_aa: CASSLEYGLSNQPQHF
cdr3_nt: TGTGCCAGCAGCTTGGAATATGGTCTAAGCAATCAGCCCCAGCATTTT

d_call: -
clone_size: -
j_call: TRBJ2-7
v_call: TRBV28
cdr3_aa: CASSPTLSSYEQYF
cdr3_nt: TGTGCCAGCAGTCCGACTTTGAGCTCCTACGAGCAGTACTTC

d_call: -
clone_size: -
j_call: TRBJ1-5
v_call: TRBV7-2
cdr3_aa: CASSLVAGLHYSNQPQHF
cdr3_nt: TGTGCCAGCAGCTTAGTTGCAGGGCTCCACTATAGCAATCAGCCCCAGCATTTT

d_call: -
clone_size: few
j_call: TRBJ2-5
v_call: TRBV7-2
cdr3_aa: CASSFRDWYQETQYF
cdr3_nt: TGTGCCAGCAGCTTTCGGGATTGGTACCAAGAGACCCAGTACTTC

d_call: TRBD2
clone_size: -
j_call: TRBJ2-1
v_call: TRBV27
cdr3_aa: CASSPILAGGPNEQFF
cdr3_nt: TGTGCCAGCAGTCCTATACTAGCGGGAGGGCCGAATGAGCAGTTCTTC

d_call: TRBD1
clone_size: many
j_call: TRBJ2-7
v_call: TRBV5-1
cdr3_aa: CASSTSGGSHEQYF
cdr3_nt: TGCGCCAGCAGCACGTCAGGGGGATCCCACGAGCAGTACTTC

d_call: -
clone_size: few
j_call: TRBJ2-3
v_call: TRBV2
cdr3_aa: CASSEISVDRLTDTQYF
cdr3_nt: TGTGCCAGCAGTGAAATTAGTGTTGACCGGCTCACAGATACGCAGTATTTT

d_call: -
clone_size: few
j_call: TRBJ2-1
v_call: TRBV10-3
cdr3_aa: CAISAPRVHEQFF
cdr3_nt: TGTGCCATCAGCGCTCCGAGGGTACATGAGCAGTTCTTC

d_call: TRBD1
clone_size: few
j_call: TRBJ1-2
v_call: TRBV28
cdr3_aa: CASSTPSTGPYGYTF
cdr3_nt: TGTGCCAGCAGCACTCCGTCGACAGGGCCCTATGGCTACACCTTC

d_call: TRBD2
clone_size: few
j_call: TRBJ2-7
v_call: TRBV20-1
cdr3_aa: CSAQNGGYEQYF
cdr3_nt: TGCAGTGCCCAAAACGGGGGGTACGAGCAGTACTTC

d_call: -
clone_size: -
j_call: TRBJ2-1
v_call: TRBV7-9
cdr3_aa: CASIPAREPYNEQFF
cdr3_nt: TGTGCCAGCATCCCGGCACGGGAACCCTACAATGAGCAGTTCTTC

d_call: -
clone_size: -
j_call: TRBJ1-1
v_call: TRBV6-2/TRBV6-3
cdr3_aa: CASSYPRPNTEAFF
cdr3_nt: TGTGCCAGCAGTTACCCCAGACCGAACACTGAAGCTTTCTTT

d_call: -
clone_size: few
j_call: TRBJ2-1
v_call: TRBV9
cdr3_aa: CASSVSGGSSYNEQFF
cdr3_nt: TGTGCCAGCAGCGTCTCCGGAGGGAGTTCCTACAATGAGCAGTTCTTC

d_call: -
clone_size: -
j_call: TRBJ2-5
v_call: TRBV2
cdr3_aa: CASSANLDWNQETQYF
cdr3_nt: TGTGCCAGCAGTGCCAATTTGGACTGGAACCAAGAGACCCAGTACTTC

d_call: -
clone_size: few
j_call: TRBJ1-1
v_call: TRBV27
cdr3_aa: CASSSGPTAAGTEAFF
cdr3_nt: TGTGCCAGCAGTTCCGGGCCAACGGCCGCAGGCACTGAAGCTTTCTTT

d_call: TRBD2
clone_size: -
j_call: TRBJ2-3
v_call: TRBV28
cdr3_aa: CASEGGEPDTQYF
cdr3_nt: TGTGCCAGCGAGGGAGGGGAGCCAGATACGCAGTATTTT

d_call: -
clone_size: -
j_call: TRBJ2-2
v_call: TRBV4-1
cdr3_aa: CASSQRKAGELFF
cdr3_nt: TGCGCCAGCAGCCAACGAAAGGCCGGGGAGCTGTTTTTT

d_call: -
clone_size: -
j_call: TRBJ2-7
v_call: TRBV7-2
cdr3_aa: CASSLGLAGGGEQYF
cdr3_nt: TGTGCCAGCAGCTTAGGTTTGGCAGGGGGGGGTGAGCAGTACTTC

d_call: -
clone_size: -
j_call: TRBJ1-6
v_call: TRBV28
cdr3_aa: CASSLFSDFRQLNNSPLHF
cdr3_nt: TGTGCCAGCAGTTTATTCAGTGATTTCAGACAGCTCAATAATTCACCCCTCCACTTT

d_call: -
clone_size: few
j_call: TRBJ1-2
v_call: TRBV30
cdr3_aa: CAWSPQAGVGYTF
cdr3_nt: TGTGCCTGGAGTCCCCAAGCAGGGGTCGGCTACACCTTC

d_call: -
clone_size: few
j_call: TRBJ1-1
v_call: TRBV6-2/TRBV6-3
cdr3_aa: CASRPLWLEYLNTEAFF
cdr3_nt: TGTGCCAGCAGACCCCTATGGTTGGAGTATTTGAACACTGAAGCTTTCTTT

d_call: TRBD1
clone_size: -
j_call: TRBJ2-7
v_call: TRBV6-1
cdr3_aa: CASSEEKGQIEQYF
cdr3_nt: TGTGCCAGCAGTGAAGAGAAGGGACAGATCGAGCAGTACTTC

d_call: -
clone_size: once
j_call: TRBJ2-1
v_call: TRBV7-6
cdr3_aa: CASGSADTAIPYNEQFF
cdr3_nt: TGTGCCAGCGGGTCCGCGGATACAGCTATTCCCTACAATGAGCAGTTCTTC

d_call: -
clone_size: few
j_call: TRBJ2-3
v_call: TRBV11-2
cdr3_aa: CASSPTGEDGQYF
cdr3_nt: TGTGCCAGCAGCCCTACAGGGGAGGATGGGCAGTATTTT